The 14 T cell receptor beta chains reported below all come from one sample, sequenced in a study of OX40 agonist ivuxolimab in advanced cancers. Profiling relied on immunoSEQ multiplex PCR, and the TCRdb table lists in-frame clones only, not all of them. Of approximately 43,000 clones in the sample, around 85% were seen once. Sequencing was performed on CD4+ or CD8+ T cells sorted from blood, taken in a trial of the OX40 agonist ivuxolimab. These receptors were collected from an adult with an advanced solid tumor such as melanoma, head and neck, liver or kidney cancer.

V usage is TRBV5-4 and J usage is TRBJ2-3; D is possibly TRBD2 (6 bases). CDR1 and CDR2 (germline): SGHNT, YYREEE (reference sequence). The CDR3 consists of 16 residues. The V end was cut by 3 bases, the J end by 3 bases, with 17 bases between. The CDR3 nucleotides read TGTGCCAGCAGCTCCGGCAGACTAGAGGGGACAGATACGCAGTATTTT. Protein: CASSSGRLEGTDTQYF.

Comments on this clone: Other DNA sequences in this specimen translate into the identical CDR3. This rearrangement joins TRBV29-1 to TRBJ2-1, with 10 bases matching TRBD2. The CDR3 spans 14 residues. The V gene's germline CDR1 is SQVTM and CDR2 ANQGSEA. Trimming took 5 bases from V and 9 from J; bases not matched to a gene: 10. The CDR3 spells CSVIRASGSPEQFF. The CDR3, as DNA: TGCAGCGTTATCCGGGCTAGCGGGAGTCCTGAGCAGTTCTTC.

The chain carries TRBV12-5 and TRBJ1-1, with a tentative D call TRBD1 (5 bases). Trimming stripped 5 bases from V and 10 bases from J, with 14 bases between. This CDR3 has 12 amino acids. The germline CDR1 and CDR2 sequences are LGHNT and FRNRAP. The CDR3 DNA reads TGTGCTAGTGGTCCCTCGGCTGGGGGAGCTTTCTTT. Translation: CASGPSAGGAFF.

CDR3 sequence: CASSRNGLAGAYNEQFF. The CDR3 nucleotides read TGTGCCAGCAGCAGAAATGGCCTAGCGGGGGCCTACAATGAGCAGTTCTTC. The gene calls are TRBV5-4 and TRBJ2-1, with 10 positions matching TRBD2. With 4 bases clipped from V and 2 bases from J, the junction kept 9 bases outside the gene matches. The CDR3 covers 17 residues. Germline V gene lookup returns CDR1 SGHNT and CDR2 YYREEE (reference sequence).

In its sample, this clone was seen a few times. This rearrangement joins TRBV6-1 to TRBJ1-2; D is perhaps TRBD1 (5 bases). The CDR3 contains 13 residues. CDR1 is MNHNS and CDR2 is SASEGT in the germline V gene. The ends were cut back, 8 bases at V and 4 bases at J, with 14 bases in the middle. This CDR3 is CASRVEGTYGYTF. CDR3 DNA sequence: TGTGCCAGCCGCGTGGAAGGGACCTATGGCTACACCTTC.

V usage is TRBV27 and J usage is TRBJ2-3, with D perhaps matching TRBD2 (6 bases). The CDR3 contains 14 residues. Germline loops: CDR1 MNHEY, CDR2 SMNVEV (reference sequence). Trimming stripped 7 bases from V and 6 bases from J, with 17 bases between. CDR3 amino acids: CASKYGRGPDTQYF. Here the CDR3 DNA reads TGTGCCAGCAAGTACGGGAGAGGCCCCGATACGCAGTATTTT.

The V and J genes are TRBV25-1 and TRBJ1-2; D may be TRBD1 (5 bases). Trimming removed 2 bases from V and 8 bases from J, with 9 bases in between. The CDR3 covers 12 residues. Germline V CDR1 and CDR2: MGHDK, SYGVNS. The CDR3: CASSEAGTGYTF. The DNA for the CDR3 is TGTGCCAGCAGTGAAGCAGGGACCGGCTACACCTTC.

This sequence joins TRBV9 and TRBJ1-5, with a possible D match to TRBD1 (6 bases). Germline CDR1 and CDR2: SGDLS and YYNGEE. V gave up 2 bases and J gave up 4 bases, with 10 bases separating them. This CDR3 is 14 amino acids long. The CDR3 DNA reads as TGTGCCAGCAGCGTGGAGGGGGGAAATCAGCCCCAGCATTTT. Protein sequence: CASSVEGGNQPQHF.

V is TRBV2 and J is TRBJ1-5; 7 nucleotides match TRBD1. The CDR3 covers 13 residues. CDR1 and CDR2 (germline): SNHLY, FYNNEI. The V segment lost 6 bases and the J segment 5 bases; nucleotides outside the gene matches: 4. CDR3 loop: CASSSTGDQPQHF. For the CDR3, the DNA is TGTGCCAGCAGCTCTACAGGGGATCAGCCCCAGCATTTT.

This chain connects TRBV5-6 to TRBJ2-7; D possibly corresponds to TRBD1 (5 bases). Trimming took off 0 bases at V and 7 bases at J, with 11 bases between the two ends. Germline loops: CDR1 SGHDT, CDR2 YYEEEE. The CDR3 runs 13 residues. The CDR3 reads CASSLAGLREQYF. The DNA of the CDR3 is TGTGCCAGCAGCTTGGCAGGGCTGAGGGAGCAGTACTTC.

V is TRBV6-5 and J is TRBJ1-1; TRBD1 is a possible D gene (6 bases). This CDR3 spans 14 amino acids. V gave up 6 bases and J gave up 1 base, with 12 bases separating them. Germline lookup yields CDR1 MNHEY and CDR2 SVGAGI. The CDR3 spells CASRSQGKNTEAFF. In DNA, the CDR3 is TGTGCCAGCAGGTCCCAGGGGAAGAACACTGAAGCTTTCTTT.

Regarding this clone: This same CDR3 is encoded by further DNA sequences in the sample. This chain connects TRBV5-5 to TRBJ2-1, with 10 bases matching TRBD2. The CDR3 has 13 residues. The J segment lost 6 bases and the V segment lost 7 bases, leaving 4 bases of the junction unmatched. Germline assignment: CDR1 SGHKS and CDR2 YYEKEE (reference sequence). Here the CDR3 reads CASSLAGGNEQFF. The CDR3 coding sequence is TGTGCCAGCTCATTAGCGGGAGGCAATGAGCAGTTCTTC.

V gene TRBV5-8 combines with J gene TRBJ1-3, with no clear D. CDR1 SGHTS and CDR2 YDEGEE come from the germline V gene. V was trimmed by 3 bases and J by 2 bases, leaving 9 bases between them. CDR3 length equals 14 residues. CDR3 residues: CASSSGSTGNTIYF. The CDR3 DNA is TGTGCCAGCAGCTCCGGGTCCACTGGAAACACCATATATTTT.

This chain links TRBV10-2 with TRBJ2-6, with no clear D. CDR3 size: 15 residues. V was clipped by 3 bases and J by 2 bases, with 8 bases between them. Per germline, CDR1 WSHSY and CDR2 SAAADI. The CDR3 DNA reads as TGCGCCAGCAGTGATCCCCGGGCTGGGGCCAACGTCCTGACTTTC. It encodes CASSDPRAGANVLTF.